These T cell receptor beta chains were read from a single sample in a study of tissue T cells after allogeneic stem cell transplantation. Profiling relied on immunoSEQ multiplex PCR, and the TCRdb table lists in-frame clones only, not all of them. Seen here are 200 to 250 clones, 73% observed once, and the top ten hold about two fifths. The source material was rectal tissue, sampled at autopsy. The receptors were gathered from a female patient aged 40-70 years with steroid-refractory graft-versus-host disease after an allogeneic stem cell transplant. Part of the T cell pool may stem from the graft donor. CDR3s include the opening cysteine and the closing phenylalanine or tryptophan. Each record gives: V gene, CDR3 length, D gene, J gene, clone size, CDR3 protein, CDR3 DNA. A D gene is named only where the DNA matches it firmly. Part of the rows lack a size; the others show once, few, many or a class for expanded clones.

TRBV12-2	13	.	TRBJ2-7	.	CASRAGQSYEQYF	TGTGCAAGTCGCGCGGGACAGTCCTACGAGCAGTACTTC
TRBV14	18	TRBD1	TRBJ1-6	few	CASSLPGQGRGYNSPLHF	TGTGCCAGCAGCCTCCCGGGACAGGGAAGAGGGTATAATTCACCCCTCCACTTT
TRBV3-1/TRBV3-2	18	.	TRBJ2-3	.	CASSQILRLSPGTDTQYF	TGTGCCAGCAGCCAAATCCTGCGACTCTCTCCCGGCACAGATACGCAGTATTTT
TRBV28	14	TRBD2	TRBJ2-4	.	CASSLGTSQNIQYF	TGTGCCAGCAGTTTGGGGACTAGCCAGAACATTCAGTACTTC
TRBV5-1	14	TRBD2	TRBJ2-1	.	CASSLGTTYNEQFF	TGCGCCAGCAGCCTCGGGACTACATACAATGAGCAGTTCTTC
TRBV3-1/TRBV3-2	19	TRBD1	TRBJ2-7	.	CASSQGVSLDRATGPEQYF	TGTGCCAGCAGCCAAGGGGTGTCGTTGGACAGGGCCACCGGCCCCGAGCAGTACTTC
TRBV7-2	16	TRBD2	TRBJ2-2	few	CASSLGSGGYTGELFF	TGTGCCAGCAGCTTAGGGAGCGGGGGGTACACCGGGGAGCTGTTTTTT
TRBV28	12	.	TRBJ2-2	.	CASSLGAGELFF	TGTGCCAGCAGTTTAGGGGCCGGGGAGCTGTTTTTT
TRBV7-9	14	TRBD1	TRBJ1-1	.	CASSTGTGNTEAFF	TGTGCCAGCAGCACCGGGACAGGCAACACTGAAGCTTTCTTT
TRBV2	11	.	TRBJ2-5	.	CASSGAGPQYF	TGTGCCAGCAGTGGGGCGGGGCCCCAGTACTTC
TRBV4-1	14	.	TRBJ2-7	.	CASSHVTMSDEQYF	TGCGCCAGCAGCCACGTCACAATGTCAGACGAGCAGTACTTC
TRBV7-9	11	.	TRBJ2-1	.	CASSPYNEQFF	TGTGCCAGCAGCCCATACAATGAGCAGTTCTTC
TRBV10-3	14	TRBD1	TRBJ2-7	few	CAISEPDRPYEQYF	TGTGCCATCAGTGAACCGGACAGGCCCTACGAGCAGTACTTC
TRBV19	14	TRBD2	TRBJ2-3	few	CASSSLAASDTQYF	TGTGCCAGTAGTAGCCTAGCGGCCTCAGATACGCAGTATTTT
TRBV24-1	13	.	TRBJ2-5	few	CATSDSGRETQYF	TGTGCCACCAGTGACTCCGGACGGGAGACCCAGTACTTC
TRBV28	14	.	TRBJ2-1	.	CASSLYAPYNEQFF	TGTGCCAGCAGTTTATATGCACCGTACAATGAGCAGTTCTTC
TRBV18	16	TRBD1	TRBJ2-5	.	CASSPQGTGRGETQYF	TGTGCCAGCTCACCACAGGGGACAGGAAGGGGAGAGACCCAGTACTTC
TRBV5-1	14	.	TRBJ2-7	.	CASSLVGVKDEQYF	TGCGCCAGCAGCTTGGTGGGGGTAAAGGACGAGCAGTACTTC
TRBV2	14	.	TRBJ2-1	.	CASENGGQNNEQFF	TGTGCCAGCGAGAACGGGGGCCAAAACAATGAGCAGTTCTTC
TRBV19	12	TRBD1	TRBJ1-2	.	CASSHGTAFNTF	TGTGCCAGTAGCCACGGGACAGCTTTTAACACCTTC
TRBV10-3	16	.	TRBJ2-2	.	CAISESATPNTGELFF	TGTGCCATCAGTGAGTCGGCAACTCCGAACACCGGGGAGCTGTTTTTT
TRBV27	17	TRBD2	TRBJ2-4	.	CASSPPLLAGQGNIQYF	TGTGCCAGCAGTCCACCCCTACTAGCGGGTCAAGGGAACATTCAGTACTTC
TRBV24-1	12	.	TRBJ2-5	few	CATSEGGETQYF	TGTGCCACCAGTGAGGGGGGAGAGACCCAGTACTTC
TRBV19	12	.	TRBJ2-1	.	CATRGGWGEQFF	TGTGCCACCCGGGGAGGTTGGGGTGAGCAGTTCTTC
TRBV28	13	.	TRBJ2-7	.	CASSPPYSYEQYF	TGTGCCAGCAGTCCGCCTTACTCCTACGAGCAGTACTTC
TRBV6-5	13	.	TRBJ1-3	.	CASKAGPRNTIYF	TGTGCCAGCAAGGCAGGCCCCCGAAACACCATATATTTT
TRBV27	14	.	TRBJ2-6	.	CASGRAGEANVLTF	TGTGCCAGCGGGAGGGCAGGGGAGGCCAACGTCCTGACTTTC
TRBV29-1	15	TRBD2	TRBJ2-1	.	CSATSGRGPTNEQFF	TGCAGCGCGACTAGCGGGAGGGGGCCAACCAATGAGCAGTTCTTC
TRBV19	12	.	TRBJ1-1	hyperexpanded	CASSIRNTEAFF	TGTGCCAGTAGTATTAGGAACACTGAAGCTTTCTTT
TRBV4-2	14	.	TRBJ2-7	.	CASSQDRGSYEQYF	TGTGCCAGCAGCCAAGACAGGGGCTCCTACGAGCAGTACTTC
TRBV5-5	14	.	TRBJ1-2	.	CASSLTGFARGYTF	TGTGCCAGCAGCTTGACCGGGTTTGCTCGGGGCTACACCTTC
TRBV28	11	.	TRBJ1-4	few	CASSSWEKLFF	TGTGCCAGCAGTTCATGGGAAAAACTGTTTTTT
TRBV24-1	14	TRBD2	TRBJ2-7	.	CATREDGSGSPRYF	TGTGCCACCAGGGAGGATGGTAGCGGGAGTCCTCGGTACTTC
TRBV21-1	17	.	TRBJ2-1	.	CASRASLVHLSDNEQFF	TGTGCCAGCAGAGCAAGTTTAGTACACCTTTCCGACAATGAGCAGTTCTTC
TRBV7-9	13	.	TRBJ2-5	few	CASSMATQETQYF	TGTGCCAGCAGCATGGCCACCCAAGAGACCCAGTACTTC
TRBV6-5	16	TRBD1	TRBJ2-7	few	CASSYDPGTGSYEQYF	TGTGCCAGCAGTTACGATCCCGGGACAGGGTCCTACGAGCAGTACTTC
TRBV4-1	14	.	TRBJ1-1	once	CASSQDSVYTEAFF	TGCGCCAGCAGCCAAGATTCAGTTTACACTGAAGCTTTCTTT
TRBV19	16	TRBD1	TRBJ1-1	.	CASSIEGTGTDTEAFF	TGTGCCAGTAGTATAGAAGGGACAGGGACGGACACTGAAGCTTTCTTT
TRBV9	13	.	TRBJ1-1	.	CASSVGFNTEAFF	TGTGCCAGCAGCGTAGGGTTCAACACTGAAGCTTTCTTT
TRBV12-1	19	.	TRBJ1-5	.	CASSFRLRDTTIGNQPQHF	TGTGCCAGCAGCTTTCGCCTCCGGGACACGACCATTGGCAATCAGCCCCAGCATTTT
TRBV7-6	15	.	TRBJ1-1	.	CASGPMGPRNTEAFF	TGTGCCAGCGGACCTATGGGACCCAGGAACACTGAAGCTTTCTTT
TRBV7-8	16	TRBD1	TRBJ1-4	.	CASSPTPGQGNEKLFF	TGTGCCAGCAGCCCTACGCCCGGACAGGGTAATGAAAAACTGTTTTTT